This TCR beta chain was observed in a study of beta chain features in type 1 diabetes. Overall study findings and caveats: Type 1 diabetes patients showed fewer insertions and more deletions at VDJ junctions.

This clone was counted a few times. Its specificity is not known. Isolated RNA was reverse transcribed in full, so expressed TCRB transcripts were sequenced. The assay was immunoSEQ multiplex PCR, and TCRdb's table has in-frame clones only and misses some. The sample yields around 290,000 clones, under 8.5% seen once. The CDR3 is made up of 15 amino acids. V trimming: 8 bases; J trimming: 2 bases; junction bases outside the gene matches: 9. Germline assignment: CDR1 SGHVS and CDR2 FQNEAQ. This chain uses TRBV7-8 with TRBJ2-3; 8 positions agree with TRBD2. The sequence came from a woman under 30 in good health. The sequencing sample was made of central memory CD4+ T cells from blood. The CDR3 loop reads CASHRRGAPTDTQYF. The DNA for the CDR3 is TGTGCCAGCCACAGGCGGGGGGCGCCCACAGATACGCAGTATTTT.